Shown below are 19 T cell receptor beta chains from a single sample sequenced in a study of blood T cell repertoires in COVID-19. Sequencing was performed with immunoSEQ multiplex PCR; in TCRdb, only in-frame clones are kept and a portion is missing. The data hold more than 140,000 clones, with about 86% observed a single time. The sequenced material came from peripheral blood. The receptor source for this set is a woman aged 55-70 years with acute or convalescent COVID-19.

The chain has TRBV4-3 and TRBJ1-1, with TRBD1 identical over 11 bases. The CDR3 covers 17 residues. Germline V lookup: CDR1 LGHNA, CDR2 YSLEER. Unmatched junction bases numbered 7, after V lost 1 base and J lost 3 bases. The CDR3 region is CASSQGGQGVYHTEAFF. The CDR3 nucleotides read TGCGCCAGCAGCCAAGGGGGACAGGGGGTCTACCACACTGAAGCTTTCTTT.

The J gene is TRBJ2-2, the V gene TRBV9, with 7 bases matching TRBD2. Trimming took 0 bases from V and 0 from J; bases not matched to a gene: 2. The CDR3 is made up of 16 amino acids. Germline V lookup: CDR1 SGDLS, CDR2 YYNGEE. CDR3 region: CASSVVLAANTGELFF. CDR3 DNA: TGTGCCAGCAGCGTAGTGCTAGCGGCGAACACCGGGGAGCTGTTTTTT.

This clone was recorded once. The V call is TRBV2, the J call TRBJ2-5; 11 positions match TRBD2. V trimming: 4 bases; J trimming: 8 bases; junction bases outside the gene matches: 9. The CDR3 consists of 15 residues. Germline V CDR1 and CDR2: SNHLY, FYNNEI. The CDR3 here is CASSAGTSGKLTQYF. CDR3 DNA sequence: TGTGCCAGCAGTGCCGGGACTAGCGGAAAGTTAACCCAGTACTTC.

CDR3 sequence (DNA): TGCGCCAGCAGCCGAGCCGGGACAGGCGGCTACACCTTC. Translated: CASSRAGTGGYTF. The chain carries TRBV4-3 and TRBJ1-2; 8 bases match TRBD1. CDR3 length: 13 residues. Germline values: CDR1 LGHNA, CDR2 YSLEER. J was trimmed by 8 bases and V by 4 bases; bases with no gene match: 6.

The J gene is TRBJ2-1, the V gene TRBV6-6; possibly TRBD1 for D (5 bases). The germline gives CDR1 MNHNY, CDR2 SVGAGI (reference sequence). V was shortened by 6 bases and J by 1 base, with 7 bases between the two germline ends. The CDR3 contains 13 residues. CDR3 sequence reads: CASSSGSYNEQFF. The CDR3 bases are TGTGCCAGCAGCTCAGGGTCCTACAATGAGCAGTTCTTC.

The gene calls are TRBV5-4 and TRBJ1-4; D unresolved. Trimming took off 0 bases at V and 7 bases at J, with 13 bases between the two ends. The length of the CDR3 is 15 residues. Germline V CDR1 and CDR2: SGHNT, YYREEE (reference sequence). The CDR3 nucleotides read TGTGCCAGCAGCTTGGCGGGGAGAGGAGGTGAAAAACTGTTTTTT. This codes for CASSLAGRGGEKLFF.

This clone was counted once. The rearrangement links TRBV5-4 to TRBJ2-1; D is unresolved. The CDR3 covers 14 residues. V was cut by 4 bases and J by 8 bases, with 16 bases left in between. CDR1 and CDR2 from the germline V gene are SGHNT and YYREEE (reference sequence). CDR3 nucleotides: TGTGCCAGCAGCCGACGGTATTTGGCGGATGAGCAGTTCTTC. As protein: CASSRRYLADEQFF. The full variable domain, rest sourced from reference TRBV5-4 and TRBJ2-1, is ETGVTQSPTHLIKTRGQQVTLRCSSQSGHNTVSWYQQALGQGPQFIFQYYREEENGRGNFPPRFSGLQFPNYSSELNVNALELDDSALYLCASSRRYLADEQFFGPGTRLTVL.

CDR3: CASSLAGVQETQYF. CDR3 DNA sequence: TGTGCCAGCAGTTTGGCCGGGGTCCAAGAGACCCAGTACTTC. This chain uses TRBV28 with TRBJ2-5, with D maybe TRBD2 (5 bases). CDR1 MDHEN and CDR2 SYDVKM come from the germline V gene. CDR3 length: 14 residues. V was trimmed by 3 bases and J by 1 base, leaving 9 bases between them.

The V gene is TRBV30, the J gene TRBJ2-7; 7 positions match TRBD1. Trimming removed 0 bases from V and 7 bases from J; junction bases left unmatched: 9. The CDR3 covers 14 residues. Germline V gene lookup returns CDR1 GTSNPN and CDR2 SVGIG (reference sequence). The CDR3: CAWSVPGGVGEQYF. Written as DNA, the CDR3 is TGTGCCTGGAGTGTACCAGGGGGAGTAGGGGAGCAGTACTTC.

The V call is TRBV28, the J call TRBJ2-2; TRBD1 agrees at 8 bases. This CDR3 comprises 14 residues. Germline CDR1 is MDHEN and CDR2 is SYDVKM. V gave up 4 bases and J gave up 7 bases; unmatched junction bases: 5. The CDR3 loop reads CASSSGTGHGELFF. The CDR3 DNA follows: TGTGCCAGCAGTTCCGGGACAGGACACGGGGAGCTGTTTTTT.

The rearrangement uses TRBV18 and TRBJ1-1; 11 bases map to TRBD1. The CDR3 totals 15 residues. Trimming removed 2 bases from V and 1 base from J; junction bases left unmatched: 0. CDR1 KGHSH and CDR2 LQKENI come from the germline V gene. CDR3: CASSPGTGGNTEAFF. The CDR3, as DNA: TGTGCCAGCTCACCAGGGACAGGGGGGAACACTGAAGCTTTCTTT.

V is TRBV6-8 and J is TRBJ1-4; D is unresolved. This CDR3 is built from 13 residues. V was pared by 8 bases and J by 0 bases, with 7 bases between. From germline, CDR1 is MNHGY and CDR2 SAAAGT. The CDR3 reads CASFEATNEKLFF. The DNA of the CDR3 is TGTGCCAGCTTTGAGGCAACTAATGAAAAACTGTTTTTT.

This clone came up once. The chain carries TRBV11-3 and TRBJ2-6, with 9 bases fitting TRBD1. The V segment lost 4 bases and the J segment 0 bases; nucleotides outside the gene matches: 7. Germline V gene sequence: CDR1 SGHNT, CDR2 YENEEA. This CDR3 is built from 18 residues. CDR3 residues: CASSYGTGLNSGANVLTF. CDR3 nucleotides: TGTGCCAGCAGCTATGGGACAGGGTTAAACTCTGGGGCCAACGTCCTGACTTTC.

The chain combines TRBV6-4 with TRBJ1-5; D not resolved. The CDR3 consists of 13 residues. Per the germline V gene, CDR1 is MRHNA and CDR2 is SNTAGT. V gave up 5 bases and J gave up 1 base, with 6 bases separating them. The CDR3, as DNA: TGTGCCAGCAGTCGGGTCAGCAATCAGCCCCAGCATTTT. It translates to CASSRVSNQPQHF.

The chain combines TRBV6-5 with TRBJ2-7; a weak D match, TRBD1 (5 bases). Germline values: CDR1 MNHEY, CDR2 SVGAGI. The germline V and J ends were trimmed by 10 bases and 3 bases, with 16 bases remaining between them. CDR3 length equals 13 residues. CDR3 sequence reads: CATGPGPYYEQYF. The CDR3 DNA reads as TGTGCCACCGGCCCAGGGCCCTACTACGAGCAGTACTTC.

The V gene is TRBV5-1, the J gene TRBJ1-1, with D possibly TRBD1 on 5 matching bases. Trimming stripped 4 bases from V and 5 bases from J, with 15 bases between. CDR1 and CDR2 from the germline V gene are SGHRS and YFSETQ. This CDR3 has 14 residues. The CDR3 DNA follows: TGCGCCAGCAGCACGCCCAGGGAGGGTACTGAAGCTTTCTTT. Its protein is CASSTPREGTEAFF.

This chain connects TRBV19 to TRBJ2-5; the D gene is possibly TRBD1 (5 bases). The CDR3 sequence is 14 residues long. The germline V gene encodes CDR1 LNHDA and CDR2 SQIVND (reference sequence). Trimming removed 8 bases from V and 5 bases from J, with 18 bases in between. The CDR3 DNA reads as TGTGCCAGTGCCCTGCCAGGGATTGGGGAGACCCAGTACTTC. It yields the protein CASALPGIGETQYF.

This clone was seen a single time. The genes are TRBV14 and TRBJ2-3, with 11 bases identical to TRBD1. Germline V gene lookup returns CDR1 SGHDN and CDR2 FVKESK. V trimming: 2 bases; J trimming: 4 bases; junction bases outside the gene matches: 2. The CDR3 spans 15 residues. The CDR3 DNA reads TGTGCCAGCAGCCAACTGGGACAGGGGGCAGATACGCAGTATTTT. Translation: CASSQLGQGADTQYF.

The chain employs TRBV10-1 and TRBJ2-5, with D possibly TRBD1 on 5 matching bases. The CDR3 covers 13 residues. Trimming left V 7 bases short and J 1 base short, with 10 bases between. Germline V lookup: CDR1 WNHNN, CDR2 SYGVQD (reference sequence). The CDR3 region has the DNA TGCGCCAGCAACCCAGGGTCCCAAGAGACCCAGTACTTC. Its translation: CASNPGSQETQYF.